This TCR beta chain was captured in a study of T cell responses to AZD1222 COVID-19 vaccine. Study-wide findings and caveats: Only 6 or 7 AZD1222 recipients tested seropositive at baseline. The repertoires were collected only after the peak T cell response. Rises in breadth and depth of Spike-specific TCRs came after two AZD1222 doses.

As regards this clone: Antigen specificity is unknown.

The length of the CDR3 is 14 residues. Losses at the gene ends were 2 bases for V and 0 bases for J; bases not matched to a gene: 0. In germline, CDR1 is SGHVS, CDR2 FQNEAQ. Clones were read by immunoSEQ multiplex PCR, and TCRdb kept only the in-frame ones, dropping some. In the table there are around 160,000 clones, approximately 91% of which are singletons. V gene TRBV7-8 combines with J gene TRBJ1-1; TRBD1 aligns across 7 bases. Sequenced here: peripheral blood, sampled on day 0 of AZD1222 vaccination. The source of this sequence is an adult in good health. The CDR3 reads CASSLQGVNTEAFF. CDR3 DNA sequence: TGTGCCAGCAGCTTACAGGGGGTGAACACTGAAGCTTTCTTT.